This is a list of T cell receptor beta chains from one sample in a study of OX40 agonist ivuxolimab in advanced cancers. The method was immunoSEQ multiplex PCR; TCRdb's version includes in-frame clones alone and lacks a portion of them. Of about 62,000 clones listed, 75% to 90% are singletons. The sequences come from CD4+ or CD8+ T cells sorted from blood, collected in a trial of the OX40 agonist ivuxolimab. All receptors derive from an adult with an advanced solid tumor such as melanoma, head and neck, liver or kidney cancer. Each CDR3 is given with its conserved first and last residue. D genes are given only for firm matches. A clone size is listed for some rows: how often the clone was seen (once, few, many), or a class if it is expanded.

d_gene	abundance	j_gene	len	v_gene	CDR3nt	CDR3aa
NA	few	TRBJ1-5	13	TRBV7-2	TGTGCCAGCAGATATGACAGCAATCAGCCCCAGCATTTT	CASRYDSNQPQHF
TRBD1	once	TRBJ1-1	13	TRBV19	TGTGCCAGTAGTACAACAGGGGACACTGAAGCTTTCTTT	CASSTTGDTEAFF
NA	NA	TRBJ1-4	16	TRBV6-6	TGTGCCAGCAGTACGGTGGACACTGCAACTAATGAAAAACTGTTTTTT	CASSTVDTATNEKLFF
NA	once	TRBJ2-6	18	TRBV5-1	TGCGCCTCCCTCCTCCAACCAGGGGGAGGATCTGGGGCCAACGTCCTGACTTTC	CASLLQPGGGSGANVLTF
NA	NA	TRBJ1-4	13	TRBV19	TGTGCCAGTAGAGGGATCGGCGGTGAAAAACTGTTTTTT	CASRGIGGEKLFF
NA	NA	TRBJ2-1	14	TRBV7-8	TGTGCCAGCAGCTTAGTTCGGCTCTACAATGAGCAGTTCTTC	CASSLVRLYNEQFF
NA	NA	TRBJ1-6	14	TRBV5-4	TGTGCCAGCAGCCTGACCGGCCTGCATTCACCCCTCCACTTT	CASSLTGLHSPLHF
NA	few	TRBJ1-2	13	TRBV9	TGTGCCAGCAGTGCCCGGGGGGACTATGGCTACACCTTC	CASSARGDYGYTF
TRBD1	NA	TRBJ2-3	15	TRBV7-9	TGTGCCAGCAGCTTAATATCCGGGACAGCCGATACGCAGTATTTT	CASSLISGTADTQYF
TRBD1	NA	TRBJ1-3	17	TRBV2	TGTGCCAGCAGTGCCCATCTCCCGGGACAGGGAAGAAACACCATATATTTT	CASSAHLPGQGRNTIYF
TRBD1	once	TRBJ1-5	12	TRBV28	TGTGCCACCAGGGGGGGAAATCAGCCCCAGCATTTT	CATRGGNQPQHF
NA	NA	TRBJ1-5	11	TRBV7-5	TGTGCCAGAAATAAGGGTCAGCCCCAGCATTTT	CARNKGQPQHF
NA	NA	TRBJ1-1	14	TRBV10-2	TGCGCCAGCAGTCGGACAGATGCGAACACTGAAGCTTTCTTT	CASSRTDANTEAFF
TRBD1	NA	TRBJ2-2	13	TRBV27	TGTGCCAGCAAATACAGGGGTACCGGGGAGCTGTTTTTT	CASKYRGTGELFF
NA	NA	TRBJ1-2	17	TRBV6-4	TGTGCCAGCAGTGTTTTTCCCGGGACGCGACGAAACTATGGCTACACCTTC	CASSVFPGTRRNYGYTF
TRBD2	NA	TRBJ2-1	15	TRBV5-4	TGTGCCAGCAGCTCCTCAGCGGGAGCGACCAATGAGCAGTTCTTC	CASSSSAGATNEQFF
NA	NA	TRBJ1-1	13	TRBV6-5	TGTGCCAGCAGCCTGACAAAAAACACTGAAGCTTTCTTT	CASSLTKNTEAFF
TRBD1	NA	TRBJ1-1	14	TRBV4-2	TGTGCCAGCAGCCAAGTTGGACAGGGGGTTGAAGCTTTCTTT	CASSQVGQGVEAFF
TRBD1	NA	TRBJ1-4	16	TRBV19	TGTGCCAGTTCGGGACAGGGGGCTACTACTAATGAAAAACTGTTTTTT	CASSGQGATTNEKLFF
TRBD2	NA	TRBJ2-5	15	TRBV7-9	TGTGCCAGCAGCCCGACCTTAGCGGGGGTAGAGACCCAGTACTTC	CASSPTLAGVETQYF
NA	NA	TRBJ2-7	15	TRBV10-2	TGCGCCAGCAGTGAGACAAGGGGGTCCGGGTACGAGCAGTACTTC	CASSETRGSGYEQYF
NA	few	TRBJ1-2	15	TRBV9	TGTGCCAGCAGCGCAGGCGTTCTGGGGAACTCTGGCTACACCTTC	CASSAGVLGNSGYTF
NA	NA	TRBJ2-3	11	TRBV29-1	TGCAGCGTTGAGCGTTCGGATACGCAGTATTTT	CSVERSDTQYF
NA	once	TRBJ2-1	14	TRBV7-3	TGTGCCAGCAGCTTAATGGGGGCCGGGAATGAGCAGTTCTTC	CASSLMGAGNEQFF
NA	NA	TRBJ1-4	13	TRBV5-4	TGTGCCAGCAGCTTGGGCAGTAATGAAAAACTGTTTTTT	CASSLGSNEKLFF
NA	NA	TRBJ2-7	15	TRBV6-1	TGTGCCAGCAGTGAACTTCTGACAGCCTCCTACGAGCAGTACTTC	CASSELLTASYEQYF
NA	NA	TRBJ1-1	14	TRBV2	TGTGCCAGCAGTGTGGAACAAACGGGGACTGAAGCTTTCTTT	CASSVEQTGTEAFF
NA	NA	TRBJ2-3	14	TRBV28	TGTGCCAGCAGAGAAGGGGGTAGGTCAGATACGCAGTATTTT	CASREGGRSDTQYF
NA	NA	TRBJ1-5	15	TRBV28	TGTGCCAGCAGGGTCCGGGACAAGGCTTTTCAGCCCCAGCATTTT	CASRVRDKAFQPQHF
TRBD2	NA	TRBJ2-3	14	TRBV7-8	TGTGCCAGCAGCTTAGAGACTAGCGGGACTACGCAGTATTTT	CASSLETSGTTQYF
TRBD1	NA	TRBJ2-4	14	TRBV7-9	TGTGCCAGCAGCTTAGGGACAGGGGGTGACATTCAGTACTTC	CASSLGTGGDIQYF
NA	NA	TRBJ1-1	15	TRBV5-4	TGTGCCAGCAGCTTGGGTCAGGGGATGAACACTGAAGCTTTCTTT	CASSLGQGMNTEAFF
TRBD1	few	TRBJ2-5	14	TRBV9	TGTGCCAGCAGCCCGGGACAGGGCTCGGAGACCCAGTACTTC	CASSPGQGSETQYF
TRBD2	NA	TRBJ2-7	16	TRBV11-1	TGTGCCAGCAGCTTAGTTCGGACTAGCGGGAGAAACGAGCAGTACTTC	CASSLVRTSGRNEQYF
NA	NA	TRBJ2-7	15	TRBV7-3	TGTGCCAGCAGCGCACAACCAGGGCTCGGATACGAGCAGTACTTC	CASSAQPGLGYEQYF
NA	NA	TRBJ1-1	13	TRBV5-1	TGCGCCAGCAGCTTGGATCCGGGCACTGAAGCTTTCTTT	CASSLDPGTEAFF